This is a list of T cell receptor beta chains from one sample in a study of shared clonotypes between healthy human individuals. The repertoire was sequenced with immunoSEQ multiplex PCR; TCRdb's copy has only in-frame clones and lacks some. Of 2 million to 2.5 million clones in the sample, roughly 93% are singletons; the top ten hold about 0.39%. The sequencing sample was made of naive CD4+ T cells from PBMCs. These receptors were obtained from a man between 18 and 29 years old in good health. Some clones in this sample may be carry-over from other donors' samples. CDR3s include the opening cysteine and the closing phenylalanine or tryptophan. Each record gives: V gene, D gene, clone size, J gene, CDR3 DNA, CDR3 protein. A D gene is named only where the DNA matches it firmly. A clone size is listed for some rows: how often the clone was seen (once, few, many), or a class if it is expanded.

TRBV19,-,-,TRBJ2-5,TGTGCCAGTAGTATGCAGGGGAGGGGGACCCAGTACTTC,CASSMQGRGTQYF
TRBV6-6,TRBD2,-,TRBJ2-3,TGTGCCAGCTTAACTAGCGGGAGTGGTGATACGCAGTATTTT,CASLTSGSGDTQYF
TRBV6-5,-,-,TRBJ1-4,TGTGCCAGCAGTTCGAACGTTGAGAATGAAAAACTGTTTTTT,CASSSNVENEKLFF
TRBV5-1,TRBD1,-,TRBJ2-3,TGCGCCAGCAGCCGGGACAAACAGGGGGCGCAGTATTTT,CASSRDKQGAQYF
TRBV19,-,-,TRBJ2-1,TGTGCCAGTAGCCCCTTGGCGGCCGCCTACAATGAGCAGTTCTTC,CASSPLAAAYNEQFF
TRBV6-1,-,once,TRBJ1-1,TGTGCCAGCAGTTTACACCATTTGAACACTGAAGCTTTCTTT,CASSLHHLNTEAFF
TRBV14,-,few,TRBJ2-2,TGTGCCAGCAGTCCCAATGGGGCCCTCCCGGGGGAGCTGTTTTTT,CASSPNGALPGELFF
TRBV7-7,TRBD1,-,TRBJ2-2,TGTGCCAGCAGCTCGGGACAGGGTTTCACCGGGGAGCTGTTTTTT,CASSSGQGFTGELFF
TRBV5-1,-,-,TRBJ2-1,TGCGCCAGCAGCCCTATGGTACGCGATGAGCAGTTCTTC,CASSPMVRDEQFF
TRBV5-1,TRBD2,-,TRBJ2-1,TGCGCCAGCAGTCAAATAGCGGGAGGGCCTGTGGGTGAGCAGTTCTTC,CASSQIAGGPVGEQFF
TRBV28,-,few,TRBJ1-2,TGTGCCAGCAGTTCCGGAGACAGATTCTATGGCTACACCTTC,CASSSGDRFYGYTF
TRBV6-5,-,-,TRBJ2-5,TGTGCCAGCAGTTACTCGAAAGCCCAAGAGACCCAGTACTTC,CASSYSKAQETQYF
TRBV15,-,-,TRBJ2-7,TGTGCCACCGGGGCGGATTTCGGTTACGAGCAGTACTTC,CATGADFGYEQYF
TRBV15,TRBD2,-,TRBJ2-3,TGTGCCACCAGCAGGCGCGCCAGCGGGAGTTCATTGAGCACAGATACGCAGTATTTT,CATSRRASGSSLSTDTQYF
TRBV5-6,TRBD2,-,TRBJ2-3,TGTGCCAGCAGCTTGAATCTAGCGGGAGGGCGGGGAGATACGCAGTATTTT,CASSLNLAGGRGDTQYF
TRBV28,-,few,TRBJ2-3,TGTGCCAGCAGTTTACAGGGCACAGATACGCAGTATTTT,CASSLQGTDTQYF
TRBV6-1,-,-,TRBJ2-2,TGTGCCAGCAGTGAAGTGGAGGAGGGGGAGCTGTTTTTT,CASSEVEEGELFF